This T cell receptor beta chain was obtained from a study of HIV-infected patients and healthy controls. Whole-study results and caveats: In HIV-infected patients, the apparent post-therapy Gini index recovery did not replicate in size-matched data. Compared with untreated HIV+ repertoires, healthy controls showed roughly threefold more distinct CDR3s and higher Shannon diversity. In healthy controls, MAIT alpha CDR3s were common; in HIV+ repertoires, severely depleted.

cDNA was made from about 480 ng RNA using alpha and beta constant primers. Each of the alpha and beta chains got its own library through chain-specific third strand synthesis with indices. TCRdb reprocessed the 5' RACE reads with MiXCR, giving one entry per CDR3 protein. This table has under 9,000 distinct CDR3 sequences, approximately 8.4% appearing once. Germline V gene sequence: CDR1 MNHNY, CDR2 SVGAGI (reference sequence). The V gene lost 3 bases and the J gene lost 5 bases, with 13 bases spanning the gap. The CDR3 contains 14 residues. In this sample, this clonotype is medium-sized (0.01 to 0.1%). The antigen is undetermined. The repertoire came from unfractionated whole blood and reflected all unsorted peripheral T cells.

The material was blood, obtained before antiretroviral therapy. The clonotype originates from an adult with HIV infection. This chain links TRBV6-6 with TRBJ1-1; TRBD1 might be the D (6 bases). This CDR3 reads CASSYGGARTEAFF. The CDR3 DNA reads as TGTGCCAGCAGTTATGGGGGGGCGCGAACTGAAGCTTTCTTT.